This T cell receptor beta chain was captured in a study of cytomegalovirus exposure and HLA in healthy donors. Study background: Earlier sequencing of about 179 million T cells yielded 95 million to 120 million unique TCR beta sequences. Study-wide findings and caveats: Prior analysis indicated that the majority of TCR beta V segments exhibited productivity approximately 87% or approximately 30% of the time. For cytomegalovirus status, the classifier reportedly gave diagnoses with high specificity and sensitivity.

Deletions cut 0 bases from V and 9 bases from J, with 15 bases between. The CDR3 is 16 residues long. The V gene's germline CDR1 is MNHEY and CDR2 SVGAGI. A note on this clone: Its antigen is not known.

The study ran its PCR with 60 Vbeta and 13 Jbeta primers. Original handling: Tens of millions of unique TCR beta chains, some 11 million shared, were counted in a later analysis. The table came from immunoSEQ multiplex PCR; TCRdb's copy has only in-frame clones and leaves some out. The V and J calls and the clone size are those of that table, but D and trimming were determined from the DNA. The sample includes about 160,000 clones, about 81% seen only once; the top ten take 1.5% to 2%. The source of this sequence is a woman under 30 in good health and CMV-seronegative. Material: PBMCs. V usage is TRBV6-5 and J usage is TRBJ1-6, with D hard to call. The CDR3 nucleotides are TGTGCCAGCAGTTACTCACCCCAGGCGGGTGCTTCACCCCTCCACTTT. The encoded protein is CASSYSPQAGASPLHF.